This TCR beta chain was recovered during a study of T cell responses to AZD1222 COVID-19 vaccine (dated by TCRdb to the early 2020s). About the study as a whole: AZD1222 recipients given second doses at about 4 weeks or at about 12 weeks were pooled, since spike-specific TCR depth and breadth were not found to differ between the two schedules. TCR sequencing was performed for 230 to 250 trial participants, of whom around 210 were given two doses of AZD1222 and 26 were given two doses of MenACWY control vaccine. Trial participants were enrolled by age into 18-55, 56-69 and 70-plus year subgroups, with around 150, 28 and 57 TCR-sequenced participants respectively.

The CDR3 regions of human TCRbeta chains were analyzed by immunosequencing. As for the authors' bioinformatics: Repertoire TCRs were matched against a reference library of SARS-CoV-2-specific TCRs generated with the MIRA antigen-specificity platform. Breadth was defined as the fraction of unique TCRs that were SARS-CoV-2-associated, and depth was defined as the fraction of total T cells that were SARS-CoV-2-associated. Using the MIRA data, each spike-specific TCR was assigned both to the spike region to which the TCR was reactive and to a CD4 or CD8 class. Log10-transformed breadth and depth values were compared by one-way ANOVA with Sidak's multiple comparisons tests. TCRdb holds this immuneACCESS table with in-frame rearrangements only. Some clones are missing; in checked studies, unresolved V genes explain under half, and the rest has no known cause. Clone size and V and J calls were adopted from that table, with D and trimming inferred from the DNA. A total of 150,000 to 200,000 clones appear in this sample, roughly 92% of them only once. The ten largest clones capture approximately 1.5% of the sample.

CDR1 SGHDT and CDR2 YYEEEE were looked up in the germline V gene. The CDR3 contains 12 residues, cysteine and phenylalanine counted. Only the CDR3 part of the read is kept: 36 bases, read in frame from the first base. The junction carries 11 bases between V and J, which are trimmed by 4 bases and 7 bases respectively. The study at large found these results: Spike-specific TCR breadth and depth rose significantly after two AZD1222 doses compared with day 0 and with MenACWY recipients. Conclusions about previously exposed vaccinees are limited, since just six or seven AZD1222 recipients were seropositive for SARS-CoV-2 at baseline. Nearly half of unique spike-specific TCRs reportedly recognized epitopes outside regions mutated in the B.1.351 and B.1.1.7 variants. The 56-69-year group was small, and its depth increase did not reach significance, likely because of low power. No day 14 peak-response samples were available, so repertoires were characterized only after the peak T cell response. Vaccine-associated CD4 TCRs spanned the whole spike protein, with dominant responses in regions 160-218 and 743-854. Most participants were white British and females outnumbered males, and the authors suggested that clonal diversity may have been underestimated.

Comments on this clone: This clone's antigen is unknown. One base away there is no much larger clone; base qualities are not given.

The meaning of the sample's time point label: baseline before first vaccination. Samples from vaccinated people were obtained from the UK trials COV001 and COV002, which included a single-blind randomized controlled phase 2/3 trial of AZD1222 (ChAdOx1 nCoV-19) in healthy adults. Trial participant PBMC samples were collected at day 0 and day 28 after the second dose for TCRbeta chain sequencing. The sample here was peripheral blood, taken on day 0 of AZD1222 vaccination. This TCR was sampled from an adult in good health. The chain was built from TRBV5-6 and TRBJ1-2; there is no confident call for the D gene. The DNA is TGTGCCAGCAGCAGAGGTTCGTTTGGCTACACCTTC. Its translation reads: CASSRGSFGYTF.